These 29 T cell receptor beta chains originate from one sample sequenced in a study of CD8 T cells in Susac syndrome. With random hexamers, reverse transcription was performed on about 0.5 to 1 ug of RNA. One entry per CDR3 protein, called by TCRdb with MiXCR from the immunoSEQ multiplex PCR reads. Here the sample spans over 300,000 distinct CDR3 sequences, roughly nine tenths being singletons. The sample comprised CD4+ T cells from PBMCs. These receptor sequences come from a human donor with multiple sclerosis.

This clonotype was seen only a few times. CDR3 loop: CASSAGLDEQYF. CDR3 nucleotides: TGTGCCTCCTCCGCCGGACTTGACGAGCAGTACTTC. The chain uses TRBV30 and TRBJ2-7; the D gene is possibly TRBD2 (5 bases). The germline V gene has CDR1 GTSNPN and CDR2 SVGIG (reference sequence). V gave up 7 bases and J gave up 5 bases, with 15 bases separating them. The CDR3 has 12 residues. The full variable domain, in which reference TRBV30 and TRBJ2-7 provide the parts outside the CDR3, is SQTIHQWPATLVQPVGSPLSLECTVEGTSNPNLYWYRQAAGRGLQLLFYSVGIGQISSEVPQNLSASRPQDRQFILSSKKLLLSDSGFYLCASSAGLDEQYFGPGTRLTVT.

The rearrangement links TRBV29-1 to TRBJ2-5; D is possibly TRBD2 (6 bases). The V gene's germline CDR1 is SQVTM and CDR2 ANQGSEA. Trimming took off 3 bases at V and 6 bases at J, with 14 bases between the two ends. CDR3 size: 13 residues. The CDR3 DNA follows: TGCAGCGTTGAGGTTGGGGGGAGGAAGACCCAGTACTTC. The encoded protein is CSVEVGGRKTQYF.

The chain combines TRBV20-1 with TRBJ2-7, with a possible D match to TRBD1 (5 bases). V shed 4 bases and J shed 2 bases, with 24 bases lying between them. This CDR3 is 17 amino acids long. Germline values: CDR1 DFQATT, CDR2 SNEGSKA (reference sequence). For the CDR3, the DNA is TGCAGTGCTACGGATGGGGCCGTGGGCAGGCCGCCCTACGAGCAGTACTTC. It specifies CSATDGAVGRPPYEQYF.

The chain uses TRBV20-1 and TRBJ1-2, with D possibly TRBD1 on 5 matching bases. Looked up from germline, CDR1 is DFQATT and CDR2 is SNEGSKA (reference sequence). Trimming stripped 5 bases from V and 2 bases from J, with 12 bases between. The CDR3 has 13 amino acids. The DNA of the CDR3 is TGCAGTGCTCAACAGGTCCAAAACTATGGCTACACCTTC. Residues: CSAQQVQNYGYTF.

The chain recombines TRBV7-9 with TRBJ2-1; possible D gene TRBD1, 6 bases. The CDR3 sequence is 15 residues long. Germline V lookup: CDR1 SEHNR, CDR2 FQNEAQ (reference sequence). The ends were cut back, 5 bases at V and 6 bases at J, with 17 bases in the middle. CDR3 protein: CASSQGGRLFNEQFF. The CDR3 DNA is TGTGCCAGCAGCCAAGGGGGAAGACTGTTCAATGAGCAGTTCTTC.

The V call is TRBV27, the J call TRBJ1-4; the match to TRBD1 covers 8 bases. V shed 4 bases and J 7 bases; nucleotides not matched to a gene: 11. This CDR3 is 16 amino acids long. Germline loops: CDR1 MNHEY, CDR2 SMNVEV (reference sequence). CDR3 region: CASSYPTDRAAEKLFF. CDR3 in DNA: TGTGCCAGCAGTTACCCGACGGACAGGGCAGCTGAAAAACTGTTTTTT.

The chain joins TRBV6-1 to TRBJ1-4, with D possibly matching TRBD1 (6 bases). V lost 5 bases, J lost 3 bases, and 19 bases lay in between. CDR3 size: 17 residues. Germline CDR1 is MNHNS and CDR2 is SASEGT. CDR3 coding DNA: TGTGCCAGCAGTCGCCTACAGGGAGTGCGGGCTAATGAAAAACTGTTTTTT. As protein: CASSRLQGVRANEKLFF.

The chain recombines TRBV5-6 with TRBJ2-1; 8 nucleotides align to TRBD2. The length of the CDR3 is 15 residues. Per the germline V gene, CDR1 is SGHDT and CDR2 is YYEEEE. V was pared by 0 bases and J by 2 bases, with 1 base of the junction left unmatched. The CDR3 region is CASSLVSGTYNEQFF. Here the CDR3 DNA reads TGTGCCAGCAGCTTGGTTAGCGGGACCTACAATGAGCAGTTCTTC.

This chain joins TRBV6-6 and TRBJ2-7, with D perhaps TRBD2 (6 bases). The length of the CDR3 is 15 residues. The ends were cut back, 7 bases at V and 2 bases at J, with 18 bases in the middle. Germline assignment: CDR1 MNHNY and CDR2 SVGAGI (reference sequence). The CDR3 coding sequence is TGTGCCAGCAAAAGGACCCCGGAGGGCCCCTACGAGCAGTACTTC. Translated: CASKRTPEGPYEQYF.

The V call is TRBV20-1, the J call TRBJ2-2; 9 positions agree with TRBD2. CDR1 is DFQATT, CDR2 SNEGSKA, per germline (reference sequence). The CDR3 is made up of 17 amino acids. J gave up 7 bases and V 5 bases, and 17 bases lay outside the gene matches. CDR3 sequence reads: CSAPFLGGRAADGELFF. Written as DNA, the CDR3 is TGCAGTGCTCCCTTTTTAGGCGGGAGGGCAGCGGACGGGGAGCTGTTTTTT.

J is TRBJ2-7 and V is TRBV6-1; 10 bases are shared with TRBD1. Trimming at V came to 8 bases and at J to 5 bases, leaving 12 bases not matched to a gene. CDR3 size: 15 residues. Germline CDR1 MNHNS, CDR2 SASEGT. CDR3 protein: CASARPGQGMHEQYF. DNA of the CDR3: TGTGCCAGCGCGCGCCCGGGACAGGGGATGCACGAGCAGTACTTC.

The chain is built from TRBV7-9 and TRBJ1-2, with D unresolved. Trimming stripped 7 bases from V and 6 bases from J, with 12 bases between. The length of the CDR3 is 12 residues. Germline V lookup: CDR1 SEHNR, CDR2 FQNEAQ (reference sequence). CDR3 in DNA: TGTGCCAGCACCCTCTTTGAGGATGGCTACACCTTC. This gives the protein CASTLFEDGYTF.

The chain couples TRBV5-4 to TRBJ2-1; 12 bases are a match to TRBD2. CDR3 length: 16 amino acids. From germline, CDR1 is SGHNT and CDR2 YYREEE (reference sequence). Trimming cost V 1 base and J 8 bases; bases outside gene matches: 7. In nucleotides, the CDR3 is TGTGCCAGCAGCTTGCGACTAGCGGGAGAGGAGGATGAGCAGTTCTTC. This codes for CASSLRLAGEEDEQFF.

This rearrangement joins TRBV29-1 to TRBJ1-2; perhaps TRBD1 as D (6 bases). The germline V gene has CDR1 SQVTM and CDR2 ANQGSEA. This CDR3 has 13 residues. Trimming left V 6 bases short and J 4 bases short, with 15 bases between. The CDR3 nucleotides read TGCAGCGTGGAACGACAGGCCGGCTATGGCTACACCTTC. This codes for CSVERQAGYGYTF.

V is TRBV6-2 or TRBV6-3 and J is TRBJ2-5, with 8 bases aligning to TRBD2. From germline, CDR1 is MNHEY and CDR2 SVGEGT. V gave up 8 bases and J gave up 5 bases; unmatched junction bases: 13. The CDR3 contains 15 residues. The CDR3 region is CASGVPGLGMETQYF. CDR3 bases: TGTGCCAGCGGGGTACCGGGACTAGGCATGGAGACCCAGTACTTC.

The genes are TRBV20-1 and TRBJ1-4; 8 nucleotides align to TRBD1. Looked up from germline, CDR1 is DFQATT and CDR2 is SNEGSKA (reference sequence). The CDR3 sequence is 13 residues long. The ends lost 6 bases at V and 8 bases at J; junction bases unmatched: 8. In DNA form, the CDR3 reads TGCAGTGCAATGACAGGGGTAGGAGAAAAACTGTTTTTT. Protein product: CSAMTGVGEKLFF.

This clonotype was found once. This chain connects TRBV10-3 to TRBJ2-1; 12 nucleotides align to TRBD2. V was pared by 9 bases and J by 3 bases, with 9 bases of the junction left unmatched. CDR3 length equals 16 residues. From germline, CDR1 is ENHRY and CDR2 SYGVKD. The CDR3 reads CAMGTSGSTSYNEQFF. In nucleotides, the CDR3 is TGTGCCATGGGGACTAGCGGGTCCACCAGCTACAATGAGCAGTTCTTC.

The chain is built from TRBV12-5 and TRBJ2-3; 7 positions match TRBD1. Germline CDR1 reads LGHNT; CDR2 reads FRNRAP. This CDR3 comprises 16 residues. The ends lost 3 bases at V and 1 base at J; junction bases unmatched: 7. The CDR3 region has the DNA TGTGCTAGTGGTTTCAATTTCGGACAGGGCACAGATACGCAGTATTTT. It translates to CASGFNFGQGTDTQYF.

V is TRBV29-1 and J is TRBJ1-2, with D hard to call. V was shortened by 4 bases and J by 0 bases, with 12 bases between the two germline ends. Germline V lookup: CDR1 SQVTM, CDR2 ANQGSEA. This CDR3 has 14 residues. CDR3 in DNA: TGCAGCGTTGCCCTCTACGGGGCTAACTATGGCTACACCTTC. It is translated as CSVALYGANYGYTF.

The chain employs TRBV7-3 and TRBJ1-6, with D possibly matching TRBD1 (5 bases). CDR1 and CDR2 (germline): SGHTA, FQGTGA. CDR3 length equals 15 residues. V lost 0 bases and J lost 9, with 12 bases in between. CDR3 bases: TGTGCCAGCAGCTTAACGTCCCGGGGCAGTTCACCCCTCCACTTT. This codes for CASSLTSRGSSPLHF.

The V call is TRBV5-6, the J call TRBJ1-4, with D possibly TRBD1 on 6 matching bases. Trimming took off 0 bases at V and 0 bases at J, with 15 bases between the two ends. Germline V lookup: CDR1 SGHDT, CDR2 YYEEEE. The CDR3 spans 18 residues. The CDR3 bases are TGTGCCAGCAGCTTGGGTCATCAGGGGATAGCAACTAATGAAAAACTGTTTTTT. It codes for CASSLGHQGIATNEKLFF.

The chain employs TRBV20-1 and TRBJ1-1, with 8 positions matching TRBD1. CDR3 length: 13 residues. Losses at the gene ends were 4 bases for V and 4 bases for J; bases not matched to a gene: 5. Germline values: CDR1 DFQATT, CDR2 SNEGSKA (reference sequence). The chain's CDR3 is CSAKTGERTEAFF. CDR3 DNA: TGCAGTGCTAAGACAGGGGAGCGCACTGAAGCTTTCTTT.

This chain uses TRBV6-5 with TRBJ1-1; D is unclear. CDR3 size: 12 residues. Germline V gives CDR1 MNHEY, CDR2 SVGAGI. Deletions cut 3 bases from V and 10 bases from J, with 12 bases between. CDR3 sequence: CASSYHRGPAFF. In DNA, the CDR3 is TGTGCCAGCAGTTATCATCGGGGTCCAGCTTTCTTT.

CDR3 residues: CASSDRRSYGATNEKLFF. In DNA, the CDR3 is TGTGCCAGCAGTGATCGGCGTTCATACGGTGCAACTAATGAAAAACTGTTTTTT. The chain carries TRBV6-1 and TRBJ1-4; no clear D. The CDR3 spans 18 residues. Trimming stripped 3 bases from V and 0 bases from J, with 17 bases between. CDR1 and CDR2 (germline): MNHNS, SASEGT.

This chain uses TRBV12-3 or TRBV12-4 with TRBJ2-5; D is unclear. The ends were cut back, 3 bases at V and 0 bases at J, with 5 bases in the middle. The CDR3 totals 13 residues. This chain's CDR3 is CASSFRNQETQYF. CDR3 sequence (DNA): TGTGCCAGCAGTTTCAGAAACCAAGAGACCCAGTACTTC.

This chain links TRBV7-8 with TRBJ1-4; D is perhaps TRBD1 (5 bases). Germline V gives CDR1 SGHVS, CDR2 FQNEAQ. The V end lost 5 bases, the J end lost 3 bases, and 13 bases lay between the germline ends. This CDR3 contains 15 residues. CDR3 nucleotide sequence: TGTGCCAGCAGCGGCCCGGGACGGTCTAATGAAAAACTGTTTTTT. Its translation is CASSGPGRSNEKLFF.

This clonotype was seen just once. This chain links TRBV23-1 with TRBJ2-1; D remains ambiguous. TRBV23-1 has ORF status, its function being uncertain. This CDR3 has 20 amino acids. V was clipped by 0 bases and J by 8 bases, with 29 bases between them. The CDR3: CASSQSPHPFPDLDTHEQFF. Written as DNA, the CDR3 is TGCGCCAGCAGTCAATCCCCCCATCCATTCCCCGATCTGGATACCCATGAGCAGTTCTTC.

This chain joins TRBV6-4 and TRBJ2-2; the D call may be TRBD1 or TRBD2 (6 bases each). Germline CDR1 is MRHNA and CDR2 is SNTAGT. This CDR3 contains 15 residues. The germline V and J ends were trimmed by 11 bases and 2 bases, with 18 bases remaining between them. CDR3 coding DNA: TGTGCCGATCGGATGAGGGGGGATAACACCGGGGAGCTGTTTTTT. Translated: CADRMRGDNTGELFF.

The chain combines TRBV6-6 with TRBJ2-7, with D perhaps matching TRBD1 (5 bases). Per the germline V gene, CDR1 is MNHNY and CDR2 is SVGAGI (reference sequence). The CDR3 has 13 residues. Trimming pared 8 bases from V and 2 bases from J, leaving 13 bases between. The CDR3 DNA reads as TGTGCCAGCGGCAGGGTCGCACCCTACGAGCAGTACTTC. This encodes CASGRVAPYEQYF.